The 9 T cell receptor beta chains reported below all come from one sample, sequenced in a study of T cells in Graves' hyperthyroidism and ophthalmopathy. Researchers amplified the TCR beta CDR3 regions from RNA transcripts. RT-PCR in the first round (using the HTBI primer set) targeted the TCR CDR3. TCRdb re-called the multiplex PCR reads with MiXCR, one entry per CDR3 protein. The table has about 180,000 distinct CDR3 sequences, around 15% seen once. The source material was blood. Receptor source: a woman in her fifties or sixties with Graves' hyperthyroidism.

This clonotype was recorded at least ten times. The chain is built from TRBV15 and TRBJ1-5, with 7 bases aligning to TRBD1. There are 16 residues in the CDR3. J was trimmed by 6 bases and V by 2 bases; bases with no gene match: 10. Germline assignment: CDR1 LNHNV and CDR2 YYDKDF (reference sequence). CDR3 protein: CATSRTIDRVGQPQHF. In DNA, the CDR3 is TGTGCCACCAGCAGAACCATCGACAGGGTCGGTCAGCCCCAGCATTTT.

This clonotype was seen many times. The V gene is TRBV19, the J gene TRBJ1-1, with 8 bases identical to TRBD1. V dropped 5 bases and J dropped 5; count of bases not matched to a gene: 7. In germline, CDR1 is LNHDA, CDR2 SQIVND (reference sequence). The CDR3 has 14 amino acids. This chain's CDR3 is CASSPWTGRTEAFF. CDR3 coding DNA: TGTGCCAGTAGTCCCTGGACAGGGAGAACTGAAGCTTTCTTT.

There are many counts of this clonotype. V gene TRBV7-9 combines with J gene TRBJ1-2; 11 bases align to TRBD1. V lost 0 bases to trimming and J lost 2 bases; unmatched junction nucleotides: 2. CDR1 SEHNR and CDR2 FQNEAQ come from the germline V gene (reference sequence). CDR3 length equals 16 residues. The CDR3 is CASSLAGTGGNYGYTF. The CDR3 DNA is TGTGCCAGCAGCTTAGCCGGGACAGGGGGGAACTATGGCTACACCTTC.

This clonotype was seen many times. The rearrangement links TRBV6-1 to TRBJ2-7; D is perhaps TRBD1 (6 bases). Trimming pared 7 bases from V and 4 bases from J, leaving 8 bases between. This CDR3 has 11 amino acids. CDR1 is MNHNS, CDR2 SASEGT, per germline. The CDR3 bases are TGTGCCAGCAAAACAGGGTACGAGCAGTACTTC. This gives the protein CASKTGYEQYF.

The chain joins TRBV6-2 or TRBV6-3 to TRBJ1-1; 11 bases are a match to TRBD1. Losses at the gene ends were 4 bases for V and 5 bases for J; bases not matched to a gene: 3. There are 14 residues in the CDR3. Germline assignment: CDR1 MNHEY and CDR2 SVGEGT. The CDR3 region is CASSFGDRGTEAFF. In DNA, the CDR3 is TGTGCCAGCAGTTTTGGGGACAGGGGGACTGAAGCTTTCTTT.

This clonotype was seen ten or more times. This sequence joins TRBV20-1 and TRBJ2-5; 10 nucleotides agree with TRBD2. Germline loops: CDR1 DFQATT, CDR2 SNEGSKA (reference sequence). After removal of 0 bases from V and 2 bases from J, the junction contained 6 bases not matched to a gene. The CDR3 runs to 16 residues. The CDR3 DNA reads as TGCAGTGCTAGAGATCCTAGCGGGGGCCCTCAAGAGACCCAGTACTTC. Protein product: CSARDPSGGPQETQYF.

Many counts were recorded for this clonotype. The chain has TRBV12-3 or TRBV12-4 and TRBJ1-1; 7 bases line up with TRBD1. CDR3 length: 21 amino acids. Trimming took 2 bases from V and 4 from J; bases not matched to a gene: 25. CDR3 nucleotide sequence: TGTGCCAGCAGTTTACCCAAAACCGGGGGACAGAAACACCGTTTGGCCACTGAAGCTTTCTTT. It codes for CASSLPKTGGQKHRLATEAFF.

This clonotype appeared a single time. A read error may account for a junction end that differs from germline. This rearrangement joins TRBV20-1 to TRBJ2-5, with 14 bases matching TRBD2. CDR3 length: 15 residues. Per the germline V gene, CDR1 is DFQATT and CDR2 is SNEGSKA (reference sequence). CDR3 DNA: TGCAGTGCTCGGACTAGCGGGGGGAAAAGAGAGGCCCAGTACTTC. Its protein is CSARTSGGKREAQYF.

Ten or more counts support this clonotype. This chain connects TRBV18 to TRBJ2-1; 7 bases are shared with TRBD1. The length of the CDR3 is 14 residues. Germline V gene sequence: CDR1 KGHSH, CDR2 LQKENI. Losses at the gene ends were 4 bases for V and 7 bases for J; bases not matched to a gene: 7. The CDR3 DNA follows: TGTGCCAGCTCACGCGACAGGGCACGAAATGAGCAGTTCTTC. It codes for CASSRDRARNEQFF. Supplemented by reference TRBV18 and TRBJ2-1, the full variable domain reads NAGVMQNPRHLVRRRGQEARLRCSPMKGHSHVYWYRQLPEEGLKFMVYLQKENIIDESGMPKERFSAEFPKEGPSILRIQQVVRGDSAAYFCASSRDRARNEQFFGPGTRLTVL.